This TCR beta chain was sequenced for a study of cytomegalovirus exposure and HLA in healthy donors. Notes on the study in general: In vitro work confirmed that a few CMV-associated chains recognize CMV antigens. Presence/absence comparisons presumed near-even sequencing depth among donors.

The PCR used 60 Vbeta and 13 Jbeta primers. Using immunoSEQ multiplex PCR, the repertoire was profiled, and TCRdb retains in-frame clones only, with some absent. This sample has fewer than 200,000 clones, with less than 85% found just once. Trimming took 6 bases from V and 2 from J; bases not matched to a gene: 6. This CDR3 has 15 residues. Germline CDR1 reads LNHDA; CDR2 reads SQIVND (reference sequence). Worth noting for this clone: Its cognate antigen is unknown.

The rearrangement links TRBV19 to TRBJ1-2; the match to TRBD1 covers 10 bases. This TCR came from a man aged 55-75 years in good health and CMV-seronegative. Material for sequencing was PBMCs. This CDR3 reads CASRLRQGANYGYTF. The CDR3 region has the DNA TGTGCCAGTAGACTTAGACAGGGGGCAAACTATGGCTACACCTTC.